This T cell receptor beta chain was observed in a study of CD8 T cells in ankylosing spondylitis. V lost 2 bases, J lost 0 bases, and 8 bases lay in between. The CDR3 spans 15 residues. Germline lookup yields CDR1 SNHLY and CDR2 FYNNEI. TCRdb re-called the 5' RACE reads through MiXCR, storing one row per CDR3 protein. The data hold about 130,000 distinct CDR3 sequences, with approximately 14% observed a single time. This clonotype was detected ten times or more. The origin of this receptor is a female donor with ankylosing spondylitis or in good health (not recorded which). The chain combines TRBV2 with TRBJ1-3, with D uncertain. Sequenced input: blood, either unsorted or a sorted T cell fraction (not recorded which). The CDR3 sequence: CASSEPRPSGNTIYF. The DNA of the CDR3 is TGTGCCAGCAGTGAACCCAGGCCCTCTGGAAACACCATATATTTT.